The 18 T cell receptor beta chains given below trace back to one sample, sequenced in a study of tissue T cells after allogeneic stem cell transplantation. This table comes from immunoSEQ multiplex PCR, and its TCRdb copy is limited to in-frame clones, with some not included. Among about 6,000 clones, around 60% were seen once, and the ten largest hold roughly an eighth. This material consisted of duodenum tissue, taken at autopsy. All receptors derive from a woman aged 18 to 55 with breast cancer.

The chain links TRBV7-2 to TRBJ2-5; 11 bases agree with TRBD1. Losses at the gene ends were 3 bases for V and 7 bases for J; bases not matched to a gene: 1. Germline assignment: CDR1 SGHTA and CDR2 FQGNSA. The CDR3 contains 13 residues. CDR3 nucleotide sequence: TGTGCCAGCAGCTTGGGGACAGGGGGGACCCAGTACTTC. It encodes CASSLGTGGTQYF.

CDR3 DNA: TGTGCCAGCAGTTACTCCCCTCGGGGGGTTGGGAGCAATCAGCCCCAGCATTTT. It encodes CASSYSPRGVGSNQPQHF. J is TRBJ1-5 and V is TRBV6-2 or TRBV6-3, with a weak D call TRBD1 (5 bases). Germline V CDR1 and CDR2: MNHEY, SVGEGT. Trimming removed 0 bases from V and 1 base from J, with 16 bases in between. The CDR3 length is 18 residues.

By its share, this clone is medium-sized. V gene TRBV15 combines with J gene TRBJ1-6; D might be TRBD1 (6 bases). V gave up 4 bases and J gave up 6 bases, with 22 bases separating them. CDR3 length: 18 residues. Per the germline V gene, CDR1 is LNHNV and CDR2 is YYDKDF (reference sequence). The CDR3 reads CATSTGTGRSPGNSPLHF. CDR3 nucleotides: TGTGCCACCAGCACAGGAACAGGGAGATCCCCGGGTAATTCACCCCTCCACTTT.

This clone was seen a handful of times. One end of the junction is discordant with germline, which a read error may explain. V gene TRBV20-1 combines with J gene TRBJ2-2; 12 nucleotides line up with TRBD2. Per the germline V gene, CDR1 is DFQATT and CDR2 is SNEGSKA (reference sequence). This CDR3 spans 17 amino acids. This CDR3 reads CSASVLAGGPKTGELFF. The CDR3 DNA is TGCAGTGCTAGTGTCCTAGCGGGAGGGCCGAAAACCGGGGAGCTGTTTTTT.

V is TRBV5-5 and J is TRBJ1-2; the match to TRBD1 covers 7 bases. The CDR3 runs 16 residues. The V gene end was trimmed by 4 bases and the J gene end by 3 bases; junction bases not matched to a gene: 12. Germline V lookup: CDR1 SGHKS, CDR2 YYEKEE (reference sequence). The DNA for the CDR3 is TGTGCCAGCAGCGAAGGGGTCAGGGGGGTGGACTATGGCTACACCTTC. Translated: CASSEGVRGVDYGYTF.

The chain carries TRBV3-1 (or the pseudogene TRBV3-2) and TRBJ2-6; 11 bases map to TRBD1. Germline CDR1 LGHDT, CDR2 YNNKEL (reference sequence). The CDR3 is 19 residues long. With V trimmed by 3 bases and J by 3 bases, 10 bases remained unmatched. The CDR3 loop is CASSHTTGTGGLGANVLTF. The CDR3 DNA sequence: TGTGCCAGCAGCCATACCACCGGGACAGGGGGGCTTGGGGCCAACGTCCTGACTTTC.

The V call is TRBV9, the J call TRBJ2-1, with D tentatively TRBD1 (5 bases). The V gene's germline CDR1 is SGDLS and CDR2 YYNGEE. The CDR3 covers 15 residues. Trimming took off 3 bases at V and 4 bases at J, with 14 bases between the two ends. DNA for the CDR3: TGTGCCAGCAGCGGACAAGGGGCAGTATACAATGAGCAGTTCTTC. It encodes CASSGQGAVYNEQFF.

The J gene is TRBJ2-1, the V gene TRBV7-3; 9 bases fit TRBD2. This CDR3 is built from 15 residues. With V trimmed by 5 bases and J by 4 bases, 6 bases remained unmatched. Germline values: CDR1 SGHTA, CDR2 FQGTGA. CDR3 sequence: CASSPLAGAYNEQFF. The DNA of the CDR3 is TGTGCCAGCAGCCCCTTAGCGGGGGCGTACAATGAGCAGTTCTTC.

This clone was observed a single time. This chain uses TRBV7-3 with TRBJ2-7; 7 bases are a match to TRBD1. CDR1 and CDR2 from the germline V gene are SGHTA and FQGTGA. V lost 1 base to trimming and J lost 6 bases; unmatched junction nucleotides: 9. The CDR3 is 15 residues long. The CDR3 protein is CASSLMSGGVREQYF. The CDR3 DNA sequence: TGTGCCAGCAGCTTAATGTCAGGGGGTGTTCGCGAGCAGTACTTC.

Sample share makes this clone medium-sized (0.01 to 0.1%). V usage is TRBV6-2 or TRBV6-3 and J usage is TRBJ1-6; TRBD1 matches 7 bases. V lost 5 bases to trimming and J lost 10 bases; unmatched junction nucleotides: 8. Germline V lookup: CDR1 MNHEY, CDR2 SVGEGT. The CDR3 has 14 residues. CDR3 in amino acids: CASSPTGEGSPLHF. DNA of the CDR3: TGTGCCAGCAGTCCCACAGGGGAGGGATCACCCCTCCACTTT.

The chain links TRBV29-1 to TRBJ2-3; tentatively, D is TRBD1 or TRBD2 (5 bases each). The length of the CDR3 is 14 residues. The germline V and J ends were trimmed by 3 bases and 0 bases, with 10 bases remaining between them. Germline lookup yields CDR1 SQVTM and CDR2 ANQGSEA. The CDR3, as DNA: TGCAGCGTTGATAGGGACGGAAGCACAGATACGCAGTATTTT. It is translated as CSVDRDGSTDTQYF.

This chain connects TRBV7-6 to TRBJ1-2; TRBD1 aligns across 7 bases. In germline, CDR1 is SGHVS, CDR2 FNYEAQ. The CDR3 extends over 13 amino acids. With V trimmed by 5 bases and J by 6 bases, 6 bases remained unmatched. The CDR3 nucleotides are TGTGCCAGCAGCCAGGGCAGGGGGAATGGCTACACCTTC. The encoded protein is CASSQGRGNGYTF.

The CDR3 here is CASSIVVDDTQYF. Here the CDR3 DNA reads TGTGCCAGTAGTATAGTGGTCGACGATACGCAGTATTTT. The chain is built from TRBV19 and TRBJ2-3; D is unresolved. This CDR3 comprises 13 residues. V was pared by 1 base and J by 6 bases, with 8 bases between. The germline gives CDR1 LNHDA, CDR2 SQIVND (reference sequence).

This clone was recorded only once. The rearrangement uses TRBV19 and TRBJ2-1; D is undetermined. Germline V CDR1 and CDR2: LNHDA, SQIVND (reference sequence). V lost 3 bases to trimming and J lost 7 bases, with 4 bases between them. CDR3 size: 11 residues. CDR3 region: CASSMGNEQFF. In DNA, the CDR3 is TGTGCCAGTAGTATGGGGAATGAGCAGTTCTTC.

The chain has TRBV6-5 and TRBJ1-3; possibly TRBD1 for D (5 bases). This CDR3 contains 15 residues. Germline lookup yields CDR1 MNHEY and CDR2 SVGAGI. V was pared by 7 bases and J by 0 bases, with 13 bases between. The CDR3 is CASIIQDSSGNTIYF. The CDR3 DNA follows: TGTGCCAGCATTATACAGGATAGCTCTGGAAACACCATATATTTT.

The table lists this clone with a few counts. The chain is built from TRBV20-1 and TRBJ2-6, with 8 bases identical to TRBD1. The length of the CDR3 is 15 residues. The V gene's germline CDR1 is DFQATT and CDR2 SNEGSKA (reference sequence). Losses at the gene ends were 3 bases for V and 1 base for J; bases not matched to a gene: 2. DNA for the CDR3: TGCAGTGCTAGTTACAGGGGGTCTGGGGCCAACGTCCTGACTTTC. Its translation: CSASYRGSGANVLTF.

The CDR3 sequence is CASSYHSGDPDEQFF. The CDR3 DNA reads TGTGCCAGCAGTTACCATAGCGGGGACCCCGATGAGCAGTTCTTC. The chain is built from TRBV6-2 or TRBV6-3 and TRBJ2-1, with 8 bases lining up with TRBD2. V lost 2 bases and J lost 8; bases outside the gene matches: 8. Germline V gene lookup returns CDR1 MNHEY and CDR2 SVGEGT. There are 15 residues in the CDR3.

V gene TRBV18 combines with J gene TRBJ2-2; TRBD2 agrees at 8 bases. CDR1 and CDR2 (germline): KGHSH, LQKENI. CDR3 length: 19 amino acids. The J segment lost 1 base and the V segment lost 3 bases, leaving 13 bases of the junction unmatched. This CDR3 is CASSPLWRGAFGNTGELFF. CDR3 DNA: TGTGCCAGCTCACCCCTATGGCGGGGGGCGTTCGGGAACACCGGGGAGCTGTTTTTT.